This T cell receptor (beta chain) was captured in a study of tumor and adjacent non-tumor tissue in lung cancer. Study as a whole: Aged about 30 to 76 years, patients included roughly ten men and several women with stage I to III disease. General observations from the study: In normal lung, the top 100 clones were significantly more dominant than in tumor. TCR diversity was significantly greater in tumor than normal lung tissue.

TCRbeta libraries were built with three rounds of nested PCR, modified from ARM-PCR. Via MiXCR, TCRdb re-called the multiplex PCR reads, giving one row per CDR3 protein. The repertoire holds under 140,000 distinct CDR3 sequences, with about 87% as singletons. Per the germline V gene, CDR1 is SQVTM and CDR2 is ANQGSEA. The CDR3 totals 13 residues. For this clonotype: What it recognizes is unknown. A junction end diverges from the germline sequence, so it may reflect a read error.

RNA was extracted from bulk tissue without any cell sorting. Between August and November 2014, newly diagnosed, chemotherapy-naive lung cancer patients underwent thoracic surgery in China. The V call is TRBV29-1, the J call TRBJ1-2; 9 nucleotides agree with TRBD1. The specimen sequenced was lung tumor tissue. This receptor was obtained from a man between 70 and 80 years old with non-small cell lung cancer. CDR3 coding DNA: TGCAGCCTCCGGGACAGGGCTAACTATGACTACACCTTC. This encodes CSLRDRANYDYTF.